This record looks at one T cell receptor beta chain sequence and its context. This entry is derived from a study of blood T cell repertoires in COVID-19. Across the whole study: Samples representing acute and convalescent COVID-19 were sourced from the United States, Italy and Spain.

Germline V lookup: CDR1 MDHEN, CDR2 SYDVKM. This CDR3 is built from 15 residues. Trimming removed 2 bases from V and 3 bases from J; junction bases left unmatched: 4. Authors' analysis steps: Amplification of reference gene primers provided the estimated nucleated cell counts. Profiled with immunoSEQ multiplex PCR; TCRdb holds only in-frame clones, not every one. The D gene and trimming were derived from the DNA, and the V and J assignments and clone size from that table. This sample has about 70,000 clones, with 81% found just once. The rearrangement uses TRBV28 and TRBJ1-1, with TRBD1 matching 9 bases. This sequence originates from a woman in her 70s with acute or convalescent COVID-19. Sequencing was carried out using peripheral blood. This chain's CDR3 is CASSLLTGGDTEAFF. CDR3 in DNA: TGTGCCAGCAGTTTACTTACAGGGGGCGACACTGAAGCTTTCTTT.